This T cell receptor (beta chain) is from a study of T cell clonotyping in hematopoietic cell transplantation. Overall study results and limits: Graft donor and pretransplant recipient Inverse Simpson Index values predicted broader posttransplant TCR diversity.

Libraries were prepared by immunoSEQ multiplex PCR; TCRdb keeps only in-frame clonotypes and omits some of them. Of some 8,300 clones in the sample, approximately 85% were seen once. Concerning this clone: Its antigen is currently unknown.

V was clipped by 2 bases and J by 4 bases, with 4 bases between them. CDR3 length: 12 residues. Germline V lookup: CDR1 MNHEY, CDR2 SVGAGI. This clonotype originated in a female patient aged 30 to 45 who had an allogeneic stem cell transplant, so the T cells may come from the graft donor. Some clones in this sample may be carry-over from other donors' samples. V usage is TRBV6-5 and J usage is TRBJ2-3; D is unresolved. The sample was PBMCs, taken 180 days after allogeneic stem cell transplant. The CDR3 DNA reads as TGTGCCAGCAGTTACGGGTCAGATACGCAGTATTTT. It is translated as CASSYGSDTQYF.